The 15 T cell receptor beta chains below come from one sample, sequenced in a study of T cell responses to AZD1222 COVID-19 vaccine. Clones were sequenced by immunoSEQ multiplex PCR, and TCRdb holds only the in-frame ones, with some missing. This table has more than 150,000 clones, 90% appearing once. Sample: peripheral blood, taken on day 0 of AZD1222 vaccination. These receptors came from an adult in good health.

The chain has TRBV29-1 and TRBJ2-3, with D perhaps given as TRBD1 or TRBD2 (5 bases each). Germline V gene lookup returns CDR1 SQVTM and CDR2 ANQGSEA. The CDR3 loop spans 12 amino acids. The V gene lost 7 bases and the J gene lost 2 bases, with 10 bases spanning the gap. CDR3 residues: CSERGNTDTQYF. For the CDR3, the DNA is TGCAGCGAGAGGGGAAACACAGATACGCAGTATTTT.

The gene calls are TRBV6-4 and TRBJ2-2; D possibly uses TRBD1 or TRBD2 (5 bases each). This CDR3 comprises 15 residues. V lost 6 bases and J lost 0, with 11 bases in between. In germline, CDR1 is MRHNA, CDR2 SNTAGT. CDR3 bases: TGTGCCAGCAGACCCGGGACCTCGAACACCGGGGAGCTGTTTTTT. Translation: CASRPGTSNTGELFF.

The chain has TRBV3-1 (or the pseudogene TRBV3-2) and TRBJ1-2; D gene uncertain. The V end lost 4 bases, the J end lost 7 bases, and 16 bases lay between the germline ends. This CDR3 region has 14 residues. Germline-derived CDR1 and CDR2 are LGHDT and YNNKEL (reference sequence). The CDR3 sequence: CASSPLPGRGGYTF. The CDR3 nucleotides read TGTGCCAGCAGCCCTCTACCGGGAAGAGGTGGCTACACCTTC.

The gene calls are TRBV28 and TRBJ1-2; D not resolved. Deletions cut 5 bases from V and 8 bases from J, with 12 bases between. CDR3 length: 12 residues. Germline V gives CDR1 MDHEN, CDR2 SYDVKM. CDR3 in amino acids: CASSISHGGYTF. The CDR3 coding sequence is TGTGCCAGCAGTATTTCACATGGCGGCTACACCTTC.

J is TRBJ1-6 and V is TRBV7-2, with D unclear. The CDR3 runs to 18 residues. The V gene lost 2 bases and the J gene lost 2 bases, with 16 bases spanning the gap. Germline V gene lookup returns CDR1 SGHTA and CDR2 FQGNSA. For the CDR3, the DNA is TGTGCCAGCAGCTTAAGGCCCATTTGGGCGACCTATAATTCACCCCTCCACTTT. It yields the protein CASSLRPIWATYNSPLHF.

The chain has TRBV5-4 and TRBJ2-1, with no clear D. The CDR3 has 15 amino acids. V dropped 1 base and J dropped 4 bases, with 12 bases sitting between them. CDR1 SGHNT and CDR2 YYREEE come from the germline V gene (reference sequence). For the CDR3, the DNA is TGTGCCAGCAGCTTGTCGATCGCAAGGTACAATGAGCAGTTCTTC. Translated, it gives CASSLSIARYNEQFF.

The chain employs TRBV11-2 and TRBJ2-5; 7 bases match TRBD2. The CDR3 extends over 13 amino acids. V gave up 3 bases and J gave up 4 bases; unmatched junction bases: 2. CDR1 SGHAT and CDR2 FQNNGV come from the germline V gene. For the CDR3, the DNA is TGTGCCAGCAGCTTGGGGGGGGTAGAGACCCAGTACTTC. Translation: CASSLGGVETQYF.

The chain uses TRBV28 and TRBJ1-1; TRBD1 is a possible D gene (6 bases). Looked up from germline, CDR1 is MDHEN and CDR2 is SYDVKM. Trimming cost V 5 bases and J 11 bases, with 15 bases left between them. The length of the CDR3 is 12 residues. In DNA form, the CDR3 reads TGTGCCAGCAGTACAACAGGGAGCGGGGCTTTCTTT. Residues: CASSTTGSGAFF. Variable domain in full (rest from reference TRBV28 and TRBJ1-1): DVKVTQSSRYLVKRTGEKVFLECVQDMDHENMFWYRQDPGLGLRLIYFSYDVKMKEKGDIPEGYSVSREKKERFSLILESASTNQTSMYLCASSTTGSGAFFGQGTRLTVV.

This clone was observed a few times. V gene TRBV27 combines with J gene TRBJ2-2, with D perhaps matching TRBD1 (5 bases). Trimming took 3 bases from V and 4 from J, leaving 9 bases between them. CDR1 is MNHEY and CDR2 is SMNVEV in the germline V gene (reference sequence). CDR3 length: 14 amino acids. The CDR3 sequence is CASSFGASTGELFF. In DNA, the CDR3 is TGTGCCAGCAGTTTTGGGGCTTCCACCGGGGAGCTGTTTTTT.

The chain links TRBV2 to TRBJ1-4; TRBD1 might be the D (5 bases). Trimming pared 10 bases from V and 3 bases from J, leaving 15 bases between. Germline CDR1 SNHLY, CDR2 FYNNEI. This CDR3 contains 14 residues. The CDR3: CATSAPGANEKLFF. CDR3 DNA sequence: TGTGCCACCTCAGCCCCGGGGGCTAATGAAAAACTGTTTTTT.

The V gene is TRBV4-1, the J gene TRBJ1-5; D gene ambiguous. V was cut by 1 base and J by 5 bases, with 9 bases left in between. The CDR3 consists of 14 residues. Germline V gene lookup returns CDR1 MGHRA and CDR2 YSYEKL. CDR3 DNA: TGCGCCAGCAGCCAAGGGACCTATTATCAGCCCCAGCATTTT. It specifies CASSQGTYYQPQHF.

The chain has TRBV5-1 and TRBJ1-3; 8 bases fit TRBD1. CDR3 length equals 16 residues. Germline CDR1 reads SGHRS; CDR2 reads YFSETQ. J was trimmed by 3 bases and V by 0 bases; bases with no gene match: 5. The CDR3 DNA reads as TGCGCCAGCAGCTTGGCCGGGACAGGCCATGGAAACACCATATATTTT. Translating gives CASSLAGTGHGNTIYF.

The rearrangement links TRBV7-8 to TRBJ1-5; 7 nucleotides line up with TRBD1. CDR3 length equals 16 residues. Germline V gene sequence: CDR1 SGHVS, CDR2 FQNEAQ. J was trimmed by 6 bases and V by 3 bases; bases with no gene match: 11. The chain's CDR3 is CASSFYLQGYAQPQHF. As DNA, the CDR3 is TGTGCCAGCAGCTTCTATCTACAGGGGTATGCTCAGCCCCAGCATTTT. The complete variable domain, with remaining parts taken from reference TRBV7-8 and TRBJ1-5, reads GAGVSQSPRYKVAKRGQDVALRCDPISGHVSLFWYQQALGQGPEFLTYFQNEAQLDKSGLPSDRFFAERPEGSVSTLKIQRTQQEDSAVYLCASSFYLQGYAQPQHFGDGTRLSIL.

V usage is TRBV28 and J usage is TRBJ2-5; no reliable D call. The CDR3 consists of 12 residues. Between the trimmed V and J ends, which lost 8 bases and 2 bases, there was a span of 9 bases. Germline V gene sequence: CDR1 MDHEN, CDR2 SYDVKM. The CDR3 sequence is CASLGRQETQYF. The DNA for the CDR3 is TGTGCCAGCCTTGGCAGGCAAGAGACCCAGTACTTC.

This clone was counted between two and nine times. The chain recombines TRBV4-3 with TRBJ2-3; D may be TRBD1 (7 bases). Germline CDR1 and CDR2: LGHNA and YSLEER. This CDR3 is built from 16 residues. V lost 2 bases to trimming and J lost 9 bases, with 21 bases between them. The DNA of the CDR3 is TGCGCCAGCAGCCAACTTGATGTAGGGGGCGGAGGGACGCAGTATTTT. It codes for CASSQLDVGGGGTQYF.